The clone carrying this T cell receptor (beta chain) was seen a handful of times. Germline lookup yields CDR1 DFQATT and CDR2 SNEGSKA (reference sequence). The CDR3 spans 14 residues. V shed 6 bases and J shed 4 bases, with 16 bases lying between them. Using its own MiXCR run on the RT-PCR reads, TCRdb lists one record per CDR3 protein. This table has about 680,000 distinct CDR3 sequences, approximately 15% appearing once. This receptor was identified in a female donor in good health, serving as a healthy control. The sample comprised memory CD4+ T cells from blood. The gene calls are TRBV20-1 and TRBJ1-5; maybe TRBD1 (5 bases). The CDR3, as DNA: TGCAGTGCCCAAGGGCAGGGTCCAAATCAGCCCCAGCATTTT. Its protein product is CSAQGQGPNQPQHF.